This T cell receptor beta chain derives from a study of shared clonotypes between healthy human individuals. Some clones are missing from TCRdb's copy, which holds only in-frame ones; the method was immunoSEQ multiplex PCR. The data show 850,000 to 1,200,000 clones, with approximately 68% seen just once and roughly 1.5% held by the top ten. None of the donors, who were healthy HIV-negative adults, had recently had acute infections or vaccinations. Partitioning of CD4+ cells yielded a CD45RA+ naive subset and a CD45RA-negative memory subset. The CDR3 consists of 14 residues. The germline gives CDR1 SGHRS, CDR2 YFSETQ. Trimming shortened V by 3 bases and J by 5 bases, and 14 bases separated the two germline ends.

The chain couples TRBV5-1 to TRBJ2-5; the D is unclear. Sequencing was performed on memory CD4+ T cells sorted from blood. Subset specified: CD45RA-negative fraction. This sequence originates from a man between 18 and 29 years old in good health. CDR3 coding DNA: TGCGCCAGCAGCTCCGGGCCGGTTGCGGAGACCCAGTACTTC. It encodes CASSSGPVAETQYF. The variable domain in full, completed from reference TRBV5-1 and TRBJ2-5, reads KAGVTQTPRYLIKTRGQQVTLSCSPISGHRSVSWYQQTPGQGLQFLFEYFSETQRNKGNFPGRFSGRQFSNSRSEMNVSTLELGDSALYLCASSSGPVAETQYFGPGTRLLVL.